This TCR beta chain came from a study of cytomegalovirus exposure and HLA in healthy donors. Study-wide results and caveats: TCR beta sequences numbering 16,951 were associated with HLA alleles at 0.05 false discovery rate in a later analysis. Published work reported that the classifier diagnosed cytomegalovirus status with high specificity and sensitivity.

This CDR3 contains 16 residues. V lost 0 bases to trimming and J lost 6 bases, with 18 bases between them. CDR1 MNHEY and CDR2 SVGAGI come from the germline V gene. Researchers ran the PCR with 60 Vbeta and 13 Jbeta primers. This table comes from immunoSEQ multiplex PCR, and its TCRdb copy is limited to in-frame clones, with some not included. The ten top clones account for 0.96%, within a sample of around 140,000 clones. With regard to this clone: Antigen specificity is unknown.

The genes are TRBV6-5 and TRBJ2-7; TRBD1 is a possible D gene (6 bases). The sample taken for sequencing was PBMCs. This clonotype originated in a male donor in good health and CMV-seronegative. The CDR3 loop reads CASSYSLGQLPGEQYF. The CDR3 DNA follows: TGTGCCAGCAGTTACTCTCTCGGACAGCTACCTGGCGAGCAGTACTTC.